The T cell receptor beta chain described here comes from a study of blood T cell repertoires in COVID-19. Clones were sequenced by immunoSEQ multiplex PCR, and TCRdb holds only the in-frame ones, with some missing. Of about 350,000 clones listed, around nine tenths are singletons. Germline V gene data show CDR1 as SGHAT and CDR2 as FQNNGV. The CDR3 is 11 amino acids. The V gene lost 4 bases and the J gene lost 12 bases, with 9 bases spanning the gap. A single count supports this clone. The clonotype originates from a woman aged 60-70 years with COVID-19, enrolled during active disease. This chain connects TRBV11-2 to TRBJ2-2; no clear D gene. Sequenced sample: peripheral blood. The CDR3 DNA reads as TGTGCCAGCAGCTCGGGTTTACAGCTGTTTTTT. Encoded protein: CASSSGLQLFF.